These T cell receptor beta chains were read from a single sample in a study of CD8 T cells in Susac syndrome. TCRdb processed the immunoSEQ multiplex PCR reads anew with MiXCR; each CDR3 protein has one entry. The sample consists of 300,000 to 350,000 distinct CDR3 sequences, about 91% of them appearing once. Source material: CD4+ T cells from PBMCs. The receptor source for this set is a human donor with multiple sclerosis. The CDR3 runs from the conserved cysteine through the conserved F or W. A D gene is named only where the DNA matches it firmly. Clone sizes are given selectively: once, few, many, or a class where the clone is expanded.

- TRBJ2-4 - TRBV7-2 TGTGCCAGCAGCTTTAAGGGGGAAAACATTCAGTACTTC CASSFKGENIQYF
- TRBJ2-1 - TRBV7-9 TGTGCCAGCAGCCGCTCGGGGAATGAGCAGTTCTTC CASSRSGNEQFF
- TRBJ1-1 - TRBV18 TGTGCCAGCTCACCACTCAACATGAACACTGAAGCTTTCTTT CASSPLNMNTEAFF
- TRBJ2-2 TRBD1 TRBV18 TGTGCCAGCGGGCAGACAGGGACCAACACCGGGGAGCTGTTTTTT CASGQTGTNTGELFF
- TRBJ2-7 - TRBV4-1 TGCGCCAGCAGCCAAGATGGGGACGGCTACGAGCAGTACTTC CASSQDGDGYEQYF
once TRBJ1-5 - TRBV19 TGTGCCAGTAGTATAAGTGGGATAGGGCCGCAGCATTTT CASSISGIGPQHF
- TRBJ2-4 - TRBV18 TGTGCCAGCTCACCACCAGGTCTAGCCAAAAACATTCAGTACTTC CASSPPGLAKNIQYF
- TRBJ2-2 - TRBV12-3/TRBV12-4 TGTGCCAGCAGTTTGGCGCAGGCGAACACCGGGGAGCTGTTTTTT CASSLAQANTGELFF
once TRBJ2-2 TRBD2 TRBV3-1 TGTGCCAGCAGCTCCCGGACTAGCGTTTACGGGGAGCTGTTTTTT CASSSRTSVYGELFF
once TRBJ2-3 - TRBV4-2 TGTGCCAGCAGCCAAGAACTAGCCTCCCTCTTAGATACGCAGTATTTT CASSQELASLLDTQYF
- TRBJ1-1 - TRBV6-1 TGTGCCAGCAGTGGCGGGGTTCCGGACACTGAAGCTTTCTTT CASSGGVPDTEAFF
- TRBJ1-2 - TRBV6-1 TGTGCCAGCAGTTCTTCCGGGGGAATTAACTATGGCTACACCTTC CASSSSGGINYGYTF